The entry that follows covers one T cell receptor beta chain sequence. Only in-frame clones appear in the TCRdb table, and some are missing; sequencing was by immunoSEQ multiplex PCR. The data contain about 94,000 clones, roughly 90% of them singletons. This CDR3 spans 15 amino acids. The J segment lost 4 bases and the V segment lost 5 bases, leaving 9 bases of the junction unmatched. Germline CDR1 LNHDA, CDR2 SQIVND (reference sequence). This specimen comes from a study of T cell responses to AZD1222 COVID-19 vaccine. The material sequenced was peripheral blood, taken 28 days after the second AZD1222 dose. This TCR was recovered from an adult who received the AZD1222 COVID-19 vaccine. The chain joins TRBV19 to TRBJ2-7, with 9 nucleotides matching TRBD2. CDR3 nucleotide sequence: TGTGCCAGTAGTGTGGGACTAGCCCTCAGTTACGAGCAGTACTTC. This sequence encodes CASSVGLALSYEQYF.